This TCR beta chain stems from a study of identical twins. General study points: Excess twin sharing in beta out-of-frame sequences was weaker.

TCRdb analysed the 5' RACE reads with MiXCR anew, one entry per CDR3 protein. Of about 220,000 distinct CDR3 sequences in the sample, around 6.9% were seen once. This clonotype was found a few times. Its specificity is unknown. Germline V CDR1 and CDR2: PRHDT, FYEKMQ (reference sequence). The trim removed 5 bases at V and 1 base at J, leaving 12 bases unmatched. This CDR3 has 17 amino acids. The same sample was also used in a study of yellow fever vaccine responses in identical twins.

The TCR sequence derives from a woman under 30 in good health. What was sequenced was memory (CD45RO+) T cells sorted from blood. The rearrangement uses TRBV13 and TRBJ2-5, with 8 positions matching TRBD2. This CDR3 is CASSQRASGSTQETQYF. CDR3 DNA: TGTGCCAGCAGCCAGAGAGCTAGCGGGTCGACCCAAGAGACCCAGTACTTC.